This T cell receptor (beta chain) was recorded in a study of T-cell memory formation after mild COVID-19. In the study overall: Clustering of TCRs was largely donor specific. General observations from the study: Cross-reactive memory seemingly joined, as some responding clones were found in pre-infection memory. Day 15 to 85 contracting clones showed balanced CD4/CD8; later expanders leaned CD4+.

This CDR3 has 14 amino acids. Per the germline V gene, CDR1 is SGHRS and CDR2 is YFSETQ. With 2 bases clipped from V and 2 bases from J, the junction kept 1 base outside the gene matches. cDNA libraries for TCR alpha and TCR beta, carrying sample barcodes and UMIs, came from 5'RACE with constant-segment primers. Via MiXCR, TCRdb re-called the 5' RACE reads, giving one row per CDR3 protein. Counted here are approximately 300,000 distinct CDR3 sequences, approximately 16% occurring once; the ten biggest clones make up roughly 22%. Regarding this clonotype: The antigen is not known.

The rearrangement joins TRBV5-1 to TRBJ1-5; 7 bases are shared with TRBD1. The clonotype comes from a young man who had mild COVID-19 (a few samples of this study predate the infection). Cell type and time point are not known. Sequencing was carried out using PBMCs or a T cell subset sorted from them (not recorded which). This chain's CDR3 is CASSFTGGNQPQHF. The CDR3 DNA reads TGCGCCAGCAGCTTTACAGGGGGCAATCAGCCCCAGCATTTT.